The clone carrying this T cell receptor (beta chain) was counted a few times. TCRdb re-analysed the 5' RACE reads in MiXCR, keeping a single row per CDR3 protein. The sample has about 390,000 distinct CDR3 sequences; approximately 21% are singletons. The data are from a study of T-cell memory formation after mild COVID-19. V lost 2 bases, J lost 4 bases, and 10 bases lay in between. The CDR3 is 14 residues long. This chain connects TRBV12-3 or TRBV12-4 to TRBJ2-3; D not resolved. What was sequenced was PBMCs or a T cell subset sorted from them (not recorded which). The receptor was isolated from an adult woman who had mild COVID-19 (a few samples of this study predate the infection). Cell type and time point are not known. The CDR3 coding sequence is TGTGCCAGCAGTTTACCAGATGAATCAGATACGCAGTATTTT. Amino acids: CASSLPDESDTQYF.